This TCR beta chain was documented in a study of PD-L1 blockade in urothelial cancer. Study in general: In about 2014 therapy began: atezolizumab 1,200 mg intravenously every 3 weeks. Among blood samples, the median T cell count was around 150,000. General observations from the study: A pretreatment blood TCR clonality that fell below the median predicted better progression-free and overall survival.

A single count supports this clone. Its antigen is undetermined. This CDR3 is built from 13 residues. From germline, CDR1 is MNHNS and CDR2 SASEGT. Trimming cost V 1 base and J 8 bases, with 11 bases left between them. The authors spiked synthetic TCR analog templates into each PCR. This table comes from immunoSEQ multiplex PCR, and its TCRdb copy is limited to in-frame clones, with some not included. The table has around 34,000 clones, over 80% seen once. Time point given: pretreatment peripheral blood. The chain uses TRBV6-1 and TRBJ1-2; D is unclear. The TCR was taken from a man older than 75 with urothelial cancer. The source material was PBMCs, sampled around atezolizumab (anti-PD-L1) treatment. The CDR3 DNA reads TGTGCCAGCAGTGAAGAGGGAGGGATGGGCTACACCTTC. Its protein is CASSEEGGMGYTF.